These 26 T cell receptor beta chains share one sample of origin, sequenced in a study of blood T cell repertoires in COVID-19. Clones were sequenced by immunoSEQ multiplex PCR, and TCRdb holds only the in-frame ones, with some missing. Among about 80,000 clones, around 79% were seen once, and the ten largest hold around 15%. The sample consisted of peripheral blood. These receptors came from a human donor in a cohort sampled during active COVID-19.

The V and J genes are TRBV7-9 and TRBJ2-7; D remains unclear. The CDR3 runs to 13 residues. Germline loops: CDR1 SEHNR, CDR2 FQNEAQ (reference sequence). Trimming left V 1 base short and J 4 bases short, with 8 bases between. The DNA of the CDR3 is TGTGCCAGCAGCTTAGTGGCCGCTTACGAGCAGTACTTC. It translates to CASSLVAAYEQYF. The whole variable domain, filled in from reference TRBV7-9 and TRBJ2-7, reads DTGVSQNPRHKITKRGQNVTFRCDPISEHNRLYWYRQTLGQGPEFLTYFQNEAQLEKSRLLSDRFSAERPKGSFSTLEIQRTEQGDSAMYLCASSLVAAYEQYFGPGTRLTVT.

The chain has TRBV19 and TRBJ1-2; a possible D gene is TRBD1 (6 bases). The germline V gene has CDR1 LNHDA and CDR2 SQIVND (reference sequence). Trimming left V 5 bases short and J 3 bases short, with 10 bases between. This CDR3 has 13 amino acids. The CDR3 loop is CASSPTGYYGYTF. The CDR3 DNA sequence: TGTGCCAGTAGTCCTACAGGGTACTATGGCTACACCTTC. Based on the CDR3 plus reference TRBV19 and TRBJ1-2, the full variable domain is DGGITQSPKYLFRKEGQNVTLSCEQNLNHDAMYWYRQDPGQGLRLIYYSQIVNDFQKGDIAEGYSVSREKKESFPLTVTSAQKNPTAFYLCASSPTGYYGYTFGSGTRLTVV.

The chain has TRBV11-3 and TRBJ2-3; 7 bases line up with TRBD2. The trim removed 5 bases at V and 1 base at J, leaving 9 bases unmatched. The germline CDR1 and CDR2 sequences are SGHNT and YENEEA. The length of the CDR3 is 16 residues. CDR3 in amino acids: CASSVRQRDGTDTQYF. As DNA, the CDR3 is TGTGCCAGCAGCGTGCGACAGCGGGACGGCACAGATACGCAGTATTTT.

The chain couples TRBV2 to TRBJ2-2; D is perhaps TRBD1 (8 bases). The V gene's germline CDR1 is SNHLY and CDR2 FYNNEI. The germline V and J ends were trimmed by 6 bases and 5 bases, with 13 bases remaining between them. The CDR3 extends over 14 amino acids. CDR3: CASSKQGGTGELFF. The CDR3 DNA follows: TGTGCCAGCAGCAAACAGGGGGGGACCGGGGAGCTGTTTTTT.

A few counts support this clone. The chain links TRBV10-3 to TRBJ1-6, with 9 bases identical to TRBD1. The germline V gene has CDR1 ENHRY and CDR2 SYGVKD. Trimming at V came to 6 bases and at J to 4 bases, leaving 4 bases not matched to a gene. The CDR3 contains 15 residues. The CDR3 DNA is TGTGCCATCAGGGGGACAGGGAAATATAATTCACCCCTCCACTTT. Amino acids: CAIRGTGKYNSPLHF.

The chain joins TRBV9 to TRBJ1-2; tentative D call: TRBD1 (6 bases). CDR1 SGDLS and CDR2 YYNGEE come from the germline V gene. CDR3 length: 14 amino acids. The V gene lost 1 base and the J gene lost 7 bases, with 14 bases spanning the gap. The CDR3, as DNA: TGTGCCAGCAGCGTAACGGGGGGCGTGGGTGGCTACACCTTC. Amino acids: CASSVTGGVGGYTF. Supplemented by reference TRBV9 and TRBJ1-2, the full variable domain reads DSGVTQTPKHLITATGQRVTLRCSPRSGDLSVYWYQQSLDQGLQFLIQYYNGEERAKGNILERFSAQQFPDLHSELNLSSLELGDSALYFCASSVTGGVGGYTFGSGTRLTVV.

The V and J genes are TRBV9 and TRBJ2-1; the D gene is possibly TRBD2 (7 bases). The ends were cut back, 0 bases at V and 8 bases at J, with 15 bases in the middle. CDR1 is SGDLS, CDR2 YYNGEE, per germline. The CDR3 consists of 15 residues. The CDR3 protein is CASSVGGGAGYEQFF. In nucleotides, the CDR3 is TGTGCCAGCAGCGTAGGAGGGGGGGCCGGATATGAGCAGTTCTTC.

The chain is built from TRBV30 and TRBJ2-3, with a tentative D call TRBD2 (6 bases). Trimming pared 7 bases from V and 0 bases from J, leaving 17 bases between. In germline, CDR1 is GTSNPN, CDR2 SVGIG (reference sequence). This CDR3 region has 15 residues. CDR3 sequence: CASAAGRRSTDTQYF. The CDR3 coding sequence is TGTGCCTCCGCCGCGGGGCGCAGAAGCACAGATACGCAGTATTTT.

The CDR3 sequence: CAISSSGGDNEQFF. The CDR3 nucleotides are TGTGCCATCAGCTCTAGCGGGGGGGACAATGAGCAGTTCTTC. The chain recombines TRBV10-3 with TRBJ2-1, with TRBD2 matching 12 bases. J lost 5 bases, V lost 6 bases, and 2 bases had no gene match. The CDR3 spans 14 residues. Germline loops: CDR1 ENHRY, CDR2 SYGVKD.

The chain joins TRBV12-3 or TRBV12-4 to TRBJ2-1, with TRBD1 matching 7 bases. Germline trimming cut 1 base from V and 9 bases from J; bases unmatched to any gene: 3. There are 13 residues in the CDR3. The DNA of the CDR3 is TGTGCCAGCAGTTTAGACGCAGGGGGTGAGCAGTTCTTC. Its protein product is CASSLDAGGEQFF.

The chain joins TRBV19 to TRBJ2-1; unclear D gene. The CDR3 runs to 11 residues. Looked up from germline, CDR1 is LNHDA and CDR2 is SQIVND (reference sequence). Trimming removed 7 bases from V and 7 bases from J, with 8 bases in between. CDR3 residues: CASMRLNEQFF. The CDR3, as DNA: TGTGCCAGTATGAGGTTAAATGAGCAGTTCTTC.

The chain recombines TRBV7-9 with TRBJ1-1; D unclear. Trimming stripped 6 bases from V and 4 bases from J, with 12 bases between. Germline V gene lookup returns CDR1 SEHNR and CDR2 FQNEAQ (reference sequence). The CDR3 loop spans 13 amino acids. The CDR3 reads CASRGLKTTEAFF. CDR3 DNA: TGTGCCAGCAGGGGCCTCAAAACCACTGAAGCTTTCTTT. Full variable domain (missing parts from reference TRBV7-9 and TRBJ1-1): DTGVSQNPRHKITKRGQNVTFRCDPISEHNRLYWYRQTLGQGPEFLTYFQNEAQLEKSRLLSDRFSAERPKGSFSTLEIQRTEQGDSAMYLCASRGLKTTEAFFGQGTRLTVV.

This chain joins TRBV6-5 and TRBJ1-3; 7 bases agree with TRBD1. The CDR3 has 14 residues. Looked up from germline, CDR1 is MNHEY and CDR2 is SVGAGI. V dropped 5 bases and J dropped 4; count of bases not matched to a gene: 5. The CDR3 DNA reads as TGTGCCAGCAGTCTCCCGGGACAGGGAAACACCATATATTTT. It is translated as CASSLPGQGNTIYF.

This clone turned up a few times. V usage is TRBV6-5 and J usage is TRBJ2-1; 7 bases map to TRBD2. The CDR3 loop spans 16 amino acids. Germline CDR1 and CDR2: MNHEY and SVGAGI. Trimming cost V 2 bases and J 8 bases; bases outside gene matches: 12. In nucleotides, the CDR3 is TGTGCCAGCAGTTACGGCCCGGTTGGCGGGAGCCATGAGCAGTTCTTC. Protein product: CASSYGPVGGSHEQFF.

This clone was counted once. The chain links TRBV6-6 to TRBJ2-5; 8 bases agree with TRBD1. With 5 bases clipped from V and 2 bases from J, the junction kept 4 bases outside the gene matches. The germline V gene encodes CDR1 MNHNY and CDR2 SVGAGI (reference sequence). The CDR3 totals 14 residues. The CDR3 loop is CASSRTGRQETQYF. The CDR3 coding sequence is TGTGCCAGCAGTCGGACAGGGAGGCAAGAGACCCAGTACTTC.

The gene calls are TRBV2 and TRBJ2-5, with TRBD2 identical over 10 bases. Germline trimming cut 7 bases from V and 3 bases from J; bases unmatched to any gene: 8. Germline-derived CDR1 and CDR2 are SNHLY and FYNNEI. The CDR3 is 15 residues long. Here the CDR3 DNA reads TGTGCCAGCATCCGCTACGGACTAGCGGAAGAGACCCAGTACTTC. Translated: CASIRYGLAEETQYF.

This clone was seen just once. This chain links TRBV6-4 with TRBJ1-2; D gene uncertain. The CDR3 has 12 residues. V lost 2 bases to trimming and J lost 4 bases, with 5 bases between them. Germline V gene lookup returns CDR1 MRHNA and CDR2 SNTAGT. The CDR3 DNA sequence: TGTGCCAGCAGTGACCGGGGCTATGGCTACACCTTC. Encoded protein: CASSDRGYGYTF.

V and J are TRBV4-1 and TRBJ1-6, with D tentatively TRBD1 (6 bases). V lost 4 bases and J 0 bases, leaving 28 bases between the germline ends. The V gene's germline CDR1 is MGHRA and CDR2 YSYEKL. The length of the CDR3 is 22 residues. CDR3 region: CASSRLRYPGTLLFSYNSPLHF. CDR3 nucleotides: TGCGCCAGCAGCCGTCTTCGCTACCCCGGGACACTTCTGTTCTCCTATAATTCACCCCTCCACTTT.

J is TRBJ2-2 and V is TRBV6-1; D possibly corresponds to TRBD1 (5 bases). Germline V lookup: CDR1 MNHNS, CDR2 SASEGT. Trimming stripped 1 base from V and 7 bases from J, with 13 bases between. The CDR3 sequence is 15 residues long. The CDR3, as DNA: TGTGCCAGCAGTGAAGGTCAGGGATGGATCGGGGAGCTGTTTTTT. The encoded protein is CASSEGQGWIGELFF.

This clone has just one count. The chain couples TRBV28 to TRBJ2-7, with TRBD1 identical over 8 bases. Unmatched junction bases numbered 6, after V lost 6 bases and J lost 2 bases. The CDR3 runs 14 residues. Per germline, CDR1 MDHEN and CDR2 SYDVKM. The CDR3 protein is CASRTDRAAYEQYV. In DNA form, the CDR3 reads TGTGCCAGCAGAACGGACAGGGCAGCCTACGAGCAGTACGTC.

V gene TRBV29-1 combines with J gene TRBJ2-1; TRBD2 might be the D (5 bases). V was cut by 2 bases and J by 1 base, with 6 bases left in between. The CDR3 has 13 amino acids. Germline CDR1 reads SQVTM; CDR2 reads ANQGSEA. The CDR3 is CSVEIASYNEQFF. CDR3 coding DNA: TGCAGCGTTGAAATAGCGTCCTACAATGAGCAGTTCTTC.

V usage is TRBV5-4 and J usage is TRBJ1-2, with TRBD1 identical over 7 bases. CDR3 size: 13 residues. After removal of 4 bases from V and 7 bases from J, the junction contained 7 bases not matched to a gene. Germline CDR1 reads SGHNT; CDR2 reads YYREEE (reference sequence). This CDR3 is CASSPQGLGGYTF. DNA for the CDR3: TGTGCCAGCAGCCCACAGGGGTTAGGTGGCTACACCTTC.

J is TRBJ2-3 and V is TRBV11-2; 7 nucleotides match TRBD1. The CDR3 loop spans 15 amino acids. Trimming at V came to 0 bases and at J to 2 bases, leaving 2 bases not matched to a gene. Germline-derived CDR1 and CDR2 are SGHAT and FQNNGV. The DNA for the CDR3 is TGTGCCAGCAGCTTAGATGACAGGGCCACAGATACGCAGTATTTT. This gives the protein CASSLDDRATDTQYF.

J is TRBJ1-1 and V is TRBV6-5; possibly TRBD1 for D (6 bases). The CDR3 extends over 14 amino acids. The germline V gene encodes CDR1 MNHEY and CDR2 SVGAGI. V lost 6 bases to trimming and J lost 0 bases, with 11 bases between them. In DNA form, the CDR3 reads TGTGCCAGCAGGTGGGACAACCTGAACACTGAAGCTTTCTTT. Protein sequence: CASRWDNLNTEAFF.

The rearrangement joins TRBV5-1 to TRBJ1-3, with D perhaps matching TRBD1 (5 bases). Germline V gene data show CDR1 as SGHRS and CDR2 as YFSETQ. The V end lost 0 bases, the J end lost 2 bases, and 9 bases lay between the germline ends. This CDR3 is built from 15 residues. CDR3 nucleotide sequence: TGCGCCAGCAGCTTGGAGGGGCCCCCTGGAAACACCATATATTTT. This codes for CASSLEGPPGNTIYF. Full variable domain (remainder filled in from reference TRBV5-1 and TRBJ1-3): KAGVTQTPRYLIKTRGQQVTLSCSPISGHRSVSWYQQTPGQGLQFLFEYFSETQRNKGNFPGRFSGRQFSNSRSEMNVSTLELGDSALYLCASSLEGPPGNTIYFGEGSWLTVV.

The chain couples TRBV3-1 (or the pseudogene TRBV3-2) to TRBJ2-3; 9 nucleotides agree with TRBD2. J lost 4 bases, V lost 0 bases, and 14 bases had no gene match. Germline V lookup: CDR1 LGHDT, CDR2 YNNKEL (reference sequence). The CDR3 runs 19 residues. The CDR3 DNA follows: TGTGCCAGCAGCCAAGAGGAGGAAGGGGCGGGAGGGCCCCCAGATACGCAGTATTTT. Translating it yields CASSQEEEGAGGPPDTQYF.